A selection of T cell receptor beta chains follows, all from one sample in a study of T cell responses to AZD1222 COVID-19 vaccine. Repertoires were generated with immunoSEQ multiplex PCR, while TCRdb's copy carries only in-frame clones and drops some. The data hold approximately 100,000 clones, with 90% to 95% observed a single time. Sequencing was performed on peripheral blood, taken on day 0 of AZD1222 vaccination. The receptors come from an adult in good health. Each CDR3 is given with its conserved first and last residue. A D gene is named only where the DNA matches it firmly. Clone size appears in some rows only: once, few, many, or a class for an expanded clone.

j_call clone_size d_call v_call cdr3_nt cdr3_aa
TRBJ2-7 . TRBD2 TRBV27 TGTGCCAGCACCGGGGGGGGACTCTACGAGCAGTACTTC CASTGGGLYEQYF
TRBJ1-4 . . TRBV28 TGTGCCAGCAGTCCCGAGGGGGACCCAACTAATGAAAAACTGTTTTTT CASSPEGDPTNEKLFF
TRBJ2-1 . . TRBV10-2 TGCGCCAGCAGATCGGGATCCTCAAACAATGAGCAGTTCTTC CASRSGSSNNEQFF
TRBJ2-5 once TRBD2 TRBV11-3 TGTGCCAGCAGCTTAGGCGGGAGGGCCGGGGAGACCCAGTACTTC CASSLGGRAGETQYF
TRBJ2-7 . TRBD1 TRBV7-9 TGTGCCAGCAGGGGGAACCGACAGGGACCCTACGAGCAGTACTTC CASRGNRQGPYEQYF
TRBJ2-1 . TRBD2 TRBV19 TGTGCCAGTAGTGTCCGGACTAGCGGGACGTACAATGAGCAGTTCTTC CASSVRTSGTYNEQFF
TRBJ2-7 . . TRBV4-1 TGCGCCAGCAGCCGATCCCACGGGGCAGGCGTCGGGACGGAGCAGTACTTC CASSRSHGAGVGTEQYF
TRBJ2-7 . TRBD1 TRBV5-1 TGCGCCAGCAAACGGACAGGGGTGGGCGAGCAGTACTTC CASKRTGVGEQYF
TRBJ2-4 . TRBD2 TRBV19 TGTGCCAGTGGGACTAGCGGGATAGCCAAAAACATTCAGTACTTC CASGTSGIAKNIQYF
TRBJ1-4 once . TRBV5-6 TGTGCCAGCAGCTTGGCTCGAGATGAGGTTCTGTTTTTT CASSLARDEVLFF
TRBJ2-1 . . TRBV28 TGTGCCAGCAGCGGGGCTGCCCCGAAGGACAATGAGCAGTTCTTC CASSGAAPKDNEQFF
TRBJ1-5 . . TRBV4-1 TGCGCCAGCAGCCAAAGACAGGTTGGTGATCAGCCCCAGCATTTT CASSQRQVGDQPQHF
TRBJ2-2 . TRBD2 TRBV10-1 TGCGCCAGCAGTGACCCCGGACTAGCGGGAGGGCCTACCGGGGAGCTGTTTTTT CASSDPGLAGGPTGELFF
TRBJ1-5 . . TRBV11-2 TGTGCCAGCAGCTTAAGGGGGGATCAGCCCCAGCATTTT CASSLRGDQPQHF
TRBJ2-3 . TRBD2 TRBV5-1 TGCGCCAGCAGCTTGGTTCCTAGCGGGGGCACAGATACGCAGTATTTT CASSLVPSGGTDTQYF
TRBJ1-1 . TRBD1 TRBV28 TGTGCCAGCAGTTTACCAGGGGGCGTTGACACTGAAGCTTTCTTT CASSLPGGVDTEAFF
TRBJ1-2 once . TRBV11-2 TGTGCCAGCAGCTTAGAAGCGGGCGGCGGCTACACCTTC CASSLEAGGGYTF
TRBJ1-3 . . TRBV27 TGTGCCAGCGTTTGGTTGGGGGGACATTTTCCCAACACCATATATTTT CASVWLGGHFPNTIYF
TRBJ2-3 . . TRBV6-2/TRBV6-3 TGTGCCAGCAGTCGGGACCCTCGCCCAGATACGCAGTATTTT CASSRDPRPDTQYF
TRBJ2-2 . . TRBV5-1 TGCGCCAGCAGCGTCCGGACCACGAACACCGGGGAGCTGTTTTTT CASSVRTTNTGELFF
TRBJ1-1 . . TRBV11-3 TGTGCCAGCAGCTTATCCACGGGCCCTGAAGCTTTCTTT CASSLSTGPEAFF
TRBJ2-7 few TRBD2 TRBV7-2 TGTGCCAGCAGCCCCAGACTAGCGGGAGGGAGAGCCTACGAGCAGTACTTC CASSPRLAGGRAYEQYF
TRBJ1-1 . . TRBV3-1/TRBV3-2 TGTGCCAGCAGCCAAGATCGGGGACGGACGAACACTGAAGCTTTCTTT CASSQDRGRTNTEAFF
TRBJ2-3 . TRBD2 TRBV5-1 TGCGCCAGCAGCCCCGGGACTAGCGGCACAGATACGCAGTATTTT CASSPGTSGTDTQYF
TRBJ2-5 . TRBD1 TRBV11-2 TGTGCCAGCAGCGCCCGGACAGGGTATTACCAAGAGACCCAGTACTTC CASSARTGYYQETQYF
TRBJ2-7 many . TRBV19 TGTGCCAGTAGTATAAAGGGAGACGAGCAGTACTTC CASSIKGDEQYF
TRBJ2-1 once TRBD2 TRBV5-1 TGCGCCAGCAGCTTGGTGTCTAGCGGGAGGCAGTACAATGAGCAGTTCTTC CASSLVSSGRQYNEQFF
TRBJ2-6 . . TRBV7-9 TGTGCCAGCAGCCCCTTCCCGGGACGGGGGAGCTCTGGGGCCAACGTCCTGACTTTC CASSPFPGRGSSGANVLTF
TRBJ2-1 . TRBD2 TRBV4-1 TGCGCCAGCAGCCAAGTACGGGGACTAGCGGGAGGAAATGAGCAGTTCTTC CASSQVRGLAGGNEQFF
TRBJ2-7 once . TRBV28 TGTGCCAGCAGGCCGGCGGGACCCAACTACGAGCAGTACTTC CASRPAGPNYEQYF
TRBJ2-2 . TRBD2 TRBV15 TGTGCCACCAGCGGTCCGGGACTACACACCGGGGAGCTGTTTTTT CATSGPGLHTGELFF
TRBJ2-5 . TRBD2 TRBV4-1 TGCGCCAGCAGCCAGGGACTAGCGGGAGGTGAGACCCAGTACTTC CASSQGLAGGETQYF
TRBJ1-1 . TRBD1 TRBV2 TGTGCCAGCAGTACACGGGACAGAGGGACTGAAGCTTTCTTT CASSTRDRGTEAFF
TRBJ2-5 . TRBD1 TRBV19 TGTGCCAGTAGTATCCGGACAGGGCAAGAGACCCAGTACTTC CASSIRTGQETQYF